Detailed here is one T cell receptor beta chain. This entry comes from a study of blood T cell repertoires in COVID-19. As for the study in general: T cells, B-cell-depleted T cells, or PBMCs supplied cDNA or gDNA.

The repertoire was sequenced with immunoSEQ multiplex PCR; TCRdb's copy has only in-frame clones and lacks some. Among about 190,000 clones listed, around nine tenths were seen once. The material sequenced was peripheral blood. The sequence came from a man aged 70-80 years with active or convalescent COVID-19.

The CDR3 region has the DNA TGTGCCAGCAGTTTAGGGGGACTCCGTGCAACTAATGAAAAACTGTTTTTT. As protein: CASSLGGLRATNEKLFF. The V call is TRBV28, the J call TRBJ1-4; a possible D gene is TRBD1 (5 bases). V was clipped by 2 bases and J by 0 bases, with 13 bases between them. Germline V gene sequence: CDR1 MDHEN, CDR2 SYDVKM. This CDR3 is 17 amino acids long.